These T cell receptor beta chains were read from a single sample in a study of T cell repertoires in cytomegalovirus infection. TCRdb recomputed calls from the reads with MiXCR, one row per CDR3 protein. The sample yields around 740,000 distinct CDR3 sequences, roughly 35% seen once. Sequenced input: PBMCs. These receptors came from a human donor in good health (CMV status not recorded). Some clones in this sample may be carry-over from other donors' samples. Each CDR3 is given with its conserved first and last residue. D genes are given only for firm matches. Clone size is given for some rows only: seen once, a few or many times, or a class if the clone is expanded.

j_call: TRBJ2-5
d_call: -
v_call: TRBV27
clone_size: few
cdr3_aa: CASSLVGGEGMETQYF
cdr3_nt: TGTGCCAGCAGTTTAGTGGGGGGAGAGGGCATGGAGACCCAGTACTTC

j_call: TRBJ2-1
d_call: TRBD2
v_call: TRBV28
clone_size: few
cdr3_aa: CASSLSPPGGNSYNEQFF
cdr3_nt: TGTGCCAGCAGTTTATCCCCTCCGGGGGGAAACTCCTACAATGAGCAGTTCTTC

j_call: TRBJ2-5
d_call: TRBD2
v_call: TRBV7-2
clone_size: -
cdr3_aa: CASSPRGSGGLTSTTYF
cdr3_nt: TGTGCCAGCAGCCCGAGGGGGAGCGGGGGTTTAACTTCGACCACGTACTTC

j_call: TRBJ2-1
d_call: TRBD1
v_call: TRBV5-4
clone_size: few
cdr3_aa: CASSPDRGLGNEQFF
cdr3_nt: TGTGCCAGCAGCCCGGACAGGGGGCTTGGAAATGAGCAGTTCTTC

j_call: TRBJ2-3
d_call: TRBD1
v_call: TRBV7-9
clone_size: -
cdr3_aa: CASARQGPSTDTQYF
cdr3_nt: TGTGCCAGCGCCCGACAGGGTCCAAGCACAGATACGCAGTATTTT

j_call: TRBJ1-6
d_call: TRBD1
v_call: TRBV7-6
clone_size: few
cdr3_aa: CASSLSGTGNSPLHF
cdr3_nt: TGTGCCAGCAGCTTGTCCGGGACAGGGAATTCACCCCTCCACTTT

j_call: TRBJ1-1
d_call: TRBD1
v_call: TRBV5-1
clone_size: -
cdr3_aa: CASSFSGGWYTEAFF
cdr3_nt: TGCGCCAGCAGCTTCTCAGGGGGCTGGTACACTGAAGCTTTCTTT

j_call: TRBJ1-1
d_call: TRBD1
v_call: TRBV19
clone_size: -
cdr3_aa: CATSVPDRTTEAFF
cdr3_nt: TGTGCCACGTCCGTGCCGGACAGGACCACTGAAGCTTTCTTT

j_call: TRBJ2-7
d_call: -
v_call: TRBV5-3
clone_size: -
cdr3_aa: CASSLWGVTYEQYF
cdr3_nt: TGTGCCAGCAGCTTGTGGGGGGTAACCTACGAGCAGTACTTC

j_call: TRBJ2-5
d_call: -
v_call: TRBV7-3
clone_size: few
cdr3_aa: CASSSGGVQETQYF
cdr3_nt: TGTGCCAGCAGTTCAGGGGGGGTTCAAGAGACCCAGTACTTC

j_call: TRBJ2-3
d_call: -
v_call: TRBV11-2
clone_size: once
cdr3_aa: CASRDWGDTQYF
cdr3_nt: TGTGCCAGCAGAGATTGGGGGGATACGCAGTATTTT

j_call: TRBJ2-1
d_call: TRBD2
v_call: TRBV29-1
clone_size: -
cdr3_aa: CSYIAGGFDNEQFF
cdr3_nt: TGCAGCTACATAGCGGGAGGATTTGACAATGAGCAGTTCTTC

j_call: TRBJ2-5
d_call: -
v_call: TRBV28
clone_size: -
cdr3_aa: CASTGVRETQYF
cdr3_nt: TGTGCCAGCACCGGGGTCCGGGAGACCCAGTACTTC

j_call: TRBJ2-7
d_call: TRBD2
v_call: TRBV18
clone_size: -
cdr3_aa: CASSQRLAVGYEQYF
cdr3_nt: TGTGCCAGCTCACAACGCCTAGCGGTAGGCTACGAGCAGTACTTC

j_call: TRBJ2-5
d_call: TRBD2
v_call: TRBV7-9
clone_size: few
cdr3_aa: CASSSPTSGSIQETQYF
cdr3_nt: TGTGCCAGCAGCTCCCCAACCAGCGGGAGCATCCAAGAGACCCAGTACTTC

j_call: TRBJ1-5
d_call: TRBD1
v_call: TRBV29-1
clone_size: few
cdr3_aa: CSRATGTGDQPQHF
cdr3_nt: TGCAGCAGAGCGACAGGGACCGGCGATCAGCCCCAGCATTTT

j_call: TRBJ1-1
d_call: TRBD1
v_call: TRBV24-1
clone_size: few
cdr3_aa: CATSRGGGGPTEAFF
cdr3_nt: TGTGCCACCAGTCGAGGAGGAGGGGGCCCCACTGAAGCTTTCTTT

j_call: TRBJ1-2
d_call: TRBD1
v_call: TRBV6-1
clone_size: many
cdr3_aa: CASSSQGTDGYTF
cdr3_nt: TGTGCCAGCAGTTCACAGGGGACAGATGGCTACACCTTC

j_call: TRBJ1-1
d_call: TRBD1
v_call: TRBV28
clone_size: many
cdr3_aa: CASRPTGGTEAFF
cdr3_nt: TGTGCCAGCAGGCCTACAGGGGGGACTGAAGCTTTCTTT

j_call: TRBJ1-5
d_call: -
v_call: TRBV20-1
clone_size: few
cdr3_aa: CSARGDTDTQPQHF
cdr3_nt: TGCAGTGCTAGAGGCGATACGGATACACAGCCCCAGCATTTT

j_call: TRBJ2-6
d_call: TRBD1
v_call: TRBV19
clone_size: few
cdr3_aa: CASSSNRGPGANVLTF
cdr3_nt: TGTGCCAGTAGTAGCAACAGGGGTCCTGGGGCCAACGTCCTGACTTTC

j_call: TRBJ1-1
d_call: -
v_call: TRBV28
clone_size: few
cdr3_aa: CASSFEDTEAFF
cdr3_nt: TGTGCCAGCAGTTTTGAGGACACTGAAGCTTTCTTT

j_call: TRBJ2-7
d_call: TRBD1
v_call: TRBV19
clone_size: few
cdr3_aa: CASSMFQGASYEQYF
cdr3_nt: TGTGCCAGTAGTATGTTCCAGGGGGCCTCCTACGAGCAGTACTTC

j_call: TRBJ2-3
d_call: -
v_call: TRBV12-3/TRBV12-4
clone_size: -
cdr3_aa: CASSFRQGIDTQYF
cdr3_nt: TGTGCCAGCAGTTTTCGGCAGGGTATAGATACGCAGTATTTT

j_call: TRBJ1-1
d_call: -
v_call: TRBV11-2
clone_size: -
cdr3_aa: CASSPPSWFPNTEAFF
cdr3_nt: TGTGCCAGCAGCCCCCCGTCGTGGTTTCCGAACACTGAAGCTTTCTTT

j_call: TRBJ1-1
d_call: TRBD1
v_call: TRBV28
clone_size: -
cdr3_aa: CASSPDRGVTEAFF
cdr3_nt: TGTGCCAGCAGTCCTGACAGGGGGGTCACTGAAGCTTTCTTT

j_call: TRBJ2-7
d_call: -
v_call: TRBV27
clone_size: -
cdr3_aa: CASSFSARSYEQYF
cdr3_nt: TGTGCCAGCAGTTTTAGTGCTCGGTCCTACGAGCAGTACTTC

j_call: TRBJ2-1
d_call: TRBD2
v_call: TRBV20-1
clone_size: few
cdr3_aa: CSAGKLAGGPGEQFF
cdr3_nt: TGCAGTGCGGGGAAACTAGCGGGGGGGCCAGGTGAGCAGTTCTTC

j_call: TRBJ1-1
d_call: -
v_call: TRBV7-9
clone_size: few
cdr3_aa: CASSLEPSEAFF
cdr3_nt: TGTGCCAGCAGCTTAGAACCATCTGAAGCTTTCTTT

j_call: TRBJ2-4
d_call: -
v_call: TRBV20-1
clone_size: -
cdr3_aa: CSATGLAKNIQYF
cdr3_nt: TGCAGTGCTACTGGACTAGCCAAAAACATTCAGTACTTC

j_call: TRBJ2-6
d_call: -
v_call: TRBV7-6
clone_size: -
cdr3_aa: CASSAPFSGANVLTF
cdr3_nt: TGTGCCAGCAGCGCCCCCTTCTCTGGGGCCAACGTCCTGACTTTC

j_call: TRBJ1-2
d_call: -
v_call: TRBV5-3
clone_size: -
cdr3_aa: CASSPRGSGDYGYTF
cdr3_nt: TGTGCCAGCAGCCCTAGAGGTTCGGGTGACTATGGCTACACCTTC

j_call: TRBJ1-1
d_call: -
v_call: TRBV20-1
clone_size: -
cdr3_aa: CSASMGQHTEAFF
cdr3_nt: TGCAGTGCTAGCATGGGCCAGCACACTGAAGCTTTCTTT

j_call: TRBJ1-2
d_call: -
v_call: TRBV7-2
clone_size: many
cdr3_aa: CASSQRSWGLDGYTF
cdr3_nt: TGTGCCAGCAGCCAAAGGAGTTGGGGGCTCGATGGCTACACCTTC

j_call: TRBJ2-3
d_call: -
v_call: TRBV12-3/TRBV12-4
clone_size: -
cdr3_aa: CASSLVGPTDTQYF
cdr3_nt: TGTGCCAGCAGTTTAGTGGGCCCCACAGATACGCAGTATTTT

j_call: TRBJ2-7
d_call: -
v_call: TRBV28
clone_size: -
cdr3_aa: CASSDIRDTPYEQYF
cdr3_nt: TGTGCCAGCAGTGACATCAGGGACACTCCCTACGAGCAGTACTTC

j_call: TRBJ2-5
d_call: -
v_call: TRBV7-9
clone_size: many
cdr3_aa: CASSRQHQETQYF
cdr3_nt: TGTGCCAGCAGCCGACAGCATCAAGAGACCCAGTACTTC

j_call: TRBJ2-7
d_call: TRBD1
v_call: TRBV27
clone_size: -
cdr3_aa: CASSPRQGNVDEQYF
cdr3_nt: TGTGCCAGCAGTCCCCGACAGGGTAATGTCGACGAGCAGTACTTC

j_call: TRBJ2-3
d_call: TRBD2
v_call: TRBV20-1
clone_size: few
cdr3_aa: CSARLAGPTDTQYF
cdr3_nt: TGCAGTGCCAGACTAGCGGGGCCCACAGATACGCAGTATTTT

j_call: TRBJ1-6
d_call: -
v_call: TRBV12-3/TRBV12-4
clone_size: -
cdr3_aa: CASSLFSYNSPLHF
cdr3_nt: TGTGCCAGCAGCCTATTCTCCTATAATTCACCCCTCCACTTT

j_call: TRBJ2-7
d_call: -
v_call: TRBV12-3/TRBV12-4
clone_size: -
cdr3_aa: CASSLAIGTGQFYEQYF
cdr3_nt: TGTGCCAGCAGTTTAGCGATTGGAACAGGCCAATTCTACGAGCAGTACTTC